These 25 T cell receptor beta chains share one sample of origin, sequenced in a study of T cells in Graves' hyperthyroidism and ophthalmopathy. The source material, RNA transcripts, was used to amplify TCR beta CDR3 regions. The study used the HTBI primer set for a first-round RT-PCR of the TCR CDR3. From the multiplex PCR reads, TCRdb called clonotypes with MiXCR, one entry per CDR3 protein. The repertoire holds roughly 750,000 distinct CDR3 sequences, with 16% as singletons. Material: blood. The receptor set was obtained from a young man with Graves' hyperthyroidism.

The table lists this clonotype with a few counts. The chain recombines TRBV12-3 or TRBV12-4 with TRBJ2-5, with D uncertain. The CDR3 contains 14 residues. V was clipped by 6 bases and J by 3 bases, with 14 bases between them. DNA of the CDR3: TGTGCCAGCAGCTACACACCGAAGAAAGAGACCCAGTACTTC. Translated: CASSYTPKKETQYF.

The V gene is TRBV6-2 or TRBV6-3, the J gene TRBJ2-7; tentatively, D is TRBD2 (5 bases). The CDR3 sequence is 12 residues long. Trimming cost V 8 bases and J 1 base, with 9 bases left between them. Germline loops: CDR1 MNHEY, CDR2 SVGEGT. DNA of the CDR3: TGTGCCAGCGCCGGGGTATCCTACGAGCAGTACTTC. It codes for CASAGVSYEQYF.

The chain couples TRBV6-1 to TRBJ1-4; D is perhaps TRBD1 (5 bases). V was pared by 6 bases and J by 8 bases, with 19 bases between. The CDR3 totals 15 residues. Per the germline V gene, CDR1 is MNHNS and CDR2 is SASEGT. The CDR3 DNA reads as TGTGCCAGCAGAGACGGGACCGCAGAGGGGGAAAAACTGTTTTTT. It translates to CASRDGTAEGEKLFF.

This clonotype was found many times. The chain joins TRBV6-1 to TRBJ1-5; D gene unclear. The CDR3 has 13 amino acids. Trimming took off 7 bases at V and 0 bases at J, with 7 bases between the two ends. CDR1 is MNHNS, CDR2 SASEGT, per germline. The CDR3 protein is CASKRTSNQPQHF. The CDR3 bases are TGTGCCAGCAAGCGGACTAGCAATCAGCCCCAGCATTTT.

This clonotype was recorded at least ten times. This rearrangement joins TRBV12-3 or TRBV12-4 to TRBJ2-2, with D possibly being TRBD2 (5 bases). The V gene lost 6 bases and the J gene lost 4 bases, with 15 bases spanning the gap. CDR3 length equals 15 residues. The CDR3 spells CASSPNRRATGELFF. Here the CDR3 DNA reads TGTGCCAGCAGCCCGAATAGGCGGGCCACCGGGGAGCTGTTTTTT.

The chain is built from TRBV7-9 and TRBJ1-1; TRBD1 matches at 10 bases. Germline V lookup: CDR1 SEHNR, CDR2 FQNEAQ (reference sequence). This CDR3 is 14 amino acids long. Trimming at V came to 4 bases and at J to 11 bases, leaving 10 bases not matched to a gene. The CDR3 loop reads CASSSLDRGRQAFF. The CDR3 nucleotides read TGTGCCAGCAGCTCTCTCGACAGGGGGCGGCAGGCTTTCTTT.

The chain is built from TRBV28 and TRBJ2-1, with D perhaps matching TRBD2 (6 bases). There are 16 residues in the CDR3. The V gene lost 3 bases and the J gene lost 9 bases, with 21 bases spanning the gap. Germline-derived CDR1 and CDR2 are MDHEN and SYDVKM. In nucleotides, the CDR3 is TGTGCCAGCAGTTTCGTCGGGAGAGGGCGTAGCCGTGAGCAGTTCTTC. This sequence encodes CASSFVGRGRSREQFF.

This clonotype was picked up many times. This chain links TRBV30 with TRBJ2-3; unclear D gene. This CDR3 spans 13 amino acids. Trimming stripped 3 bases from V and 2 bases from J, with 9 bases between. CDR1 and CDR2 from the germline V gene are GTSNPN and SVGIG (reference sequence). The CDR3, as DNA: TGTGCCTGGAGAAACAGCGCCACAGATACGCAGTATTTT. Encoded protein: CAWRNSATDTQYF.

The V gene is TRBV2, the J gene TRBJ1-3; D unresolved. From germline, CDR1 is SNHLY and CDR2 FYNNEI. The germline V and J ends were trimmed by 3 bases and 3 bases, with 6 bases remaining between them. This CDR3 has 13 amino acids. The CDR3: CASSDGVGNTIYF. The CDR3 bases are TGTGCCAGCAGTGACGGGGTTGGAAACACCATATATTTT.

This clonotype was observed a handful of times. V and J are TRBV6-1 and TRBJ1-2; D remains ambiguous. Germline V gives CDR1 MNHNS, CDR2 SASEGT. Trimming took 10 bases from V and 5 from J, leaving 11 bases between them. This CDR3 region has 11 residues. The CDR3 bases are TGTGCCACCTTCGGCGGGTATGGCTACACCTTC. This gives the protein CATFGGYGYTF.

The chain employs TRBV18 and TRBJ2-1; TRBD1 matches 9 bases. Germline V gene lookup returns CDR1 KGHSH and CDR2 LQKENI. The V and J ends lost 4 bases and 6 bases, in that order; junction bases with no gene match: 10. The CDR3 totals 16 residues. CDR3 in amino acids: CASSREQGATLNEQFF. CDR3 DNA: TGTGCCAGCTCACGTGAACAGGGGGCAACTCTCAATGAGCAGTTCTTC.

The sample holds many counts of this clonotype. The chain employs TRBV7-3 and TRBJ2-3; D may correspond to TRBD1 or TRBD2 (5 bases each). The CDR3 totals 15 residues. The V end lost 5 bases, the J end lost 1 base, and 13 bases lay between the germline ends. CDR1 SGHTA and CDR2 FQGTGA come from the germline V gene. In DNA, the CDR3 is TGTGCCAGCAGCAGGGACGGTATACGCACAGATACGCAGTATTTT. It codes for CASSRDGIRTDTQYF.

The CDR3 coding sequence is TGTGCCAGCAGCTCACTAGGGGCCGAATACGAGCAGTACTTC. Translated: CASSSLGAEYEQYF. The rearrangement uses TRBV7-9 and TRBJ2-7, with D perhaps matching TRBD1 or TRBD2 (5 bases each). The CDR3 runs to 14 residues. Trimming took off 4 bases at V and 4 bases at J, with 14 bases between the two ends. The germline gives CDR1 SEHNR, CDR2 FQNEAQ (reference sequence).

This clonotype came up a few times. This chain joins TRBV2 and TRBJ1-5; unclear D gene. Germline values: CDR1 SNHLY, CDR2 FYNNEI. This CDR3 is 13 amino acids long. Trimming took 5 bases from V and 5 from J, leaving 10 bases between them. The CDR3 nucleotides read TGTGCCAGCAGTTCGCAAGGACATCAGCCCCAGCATTTT. Translated: CASSSQGHQPQHF.

This clonotype was seen many times. This chain joins TRBV13 and TRBJ1-2; D gene unclear. V lost 2 bases and J lost 8, with 12 bases in between. This CDR3 is built from 13 residues. Germline V gene sequence: CDR1 PRHDT, CDR2 FYEKMQ (reference sequence). In DNA form, the CDR3 reads TGTGCCAGCAGCTTACAAGGAGAGGGCGGCTACACCTTC. This encodes CASSLQGEGGYTF.

This clonotype was counted ten times or more. The chain has TRBV29-1 and TRBJ2-3, with D unresolved. The V gene's germline CDR1 is SQVTM and CDR2 ANQGSEA. This CDR3 has 13 amino acids. Trimming took 4 bases from V and 1 from J, leaving 9 bases between them. CDR3 coding DNA: TGCAGCGTTGTACTTGCGGGCACAGATACGCAGTATTTT. Its translation: CSVVLAGTDTQYF.

In its sample, this clonotype was seen many times. The chain has TRBV4-3 and TRBJ2-5; D remains unclear. The V gene's germline CDR1 is LGHNA and CDR2 YSLEER. V was shortened by 5 bases and J by 1 base, with 8 bases between the two germline ends. CDR3 length: 13 amino acids. CDR3 bases: TGCGCCAGCAGCACAAGCCTCCAAGAGACCCAGTACTTC. Its translation: CASSTSLQETQYF.

This clonotype occurred a few times. The chain combines TRBV7-9 with TRBJ2-7, with D perhaps assigned TRBD1 or TRBD2 (5 bases each). V lost 5 bases and J 1 base, leaving 15 bases between the germline ends. The CDR3 length is 15 residues. CDR1 is SEHNR, CDR2 FQNEAQ, per germline (reference sequence). DNA for the CDR3: TGTGCCAGCAGCAACCGGGACGGACCATCCTACGAGCAGTACTTC. It specifies CASSNRDGPSYEQYF.

This clonotype has a count of ten or more. The V call is TRBV30, the J call TRBJ1-1; D is perhaps TRBD1 (5 bases). The CDR3 sequence is 14 residues long. The germline V and J ends were trimmed by 4 bases and 1 base, with 13 bases remaining between them. CDR1 is GTSNPN, CDR2 SVGIG, per germline (reference sequence). CDR3 bases: TGTGCCTGGACCATTGGGACTGGGAACACTGAAGCTTTCTTT. It translates to CAWTIGTGNTEAFF. Based on the CDR3 plus reference TRBV30 and TRBJ1-1, the full variable domain is SQTIHQWPATLVQPVGSPLSLECTVEGTSNPNLYWYRQAAGRGLQLLFYSVGIGQISSEVPQNLSASRPQDRQFILSSKKLLLSDSGFYLCAWTIGTGNTEAFFGQGTRLTVV.

There are many counts of this clonotype. The rearrangement joins TRBV7-8 to TRBJ2-7; 10 bases align to TRBD2. CDR3 length: 17 residues. With V trimmed by 2 bases and J by 2 bases, 9 bases remained unmatched. Germline V gene data show CDR1 as SGHVS and CDR2 as FQNEAQ. CDR3 residues: CASSLQLAGYSAYEQYF. CDR3 DNA: TGTGCCAGCAGCTTACAACTAGCGGGATATTCGGCCTACGAGCAGTACTTC.

Many counts were recorded for this clonotype. The chain uses TRBV5-1 and TRBJ2-3; TRBD2 matches at 11 bases. Trimming cost V 5 bases and J 3 bases; bases outside gene matches: 5. The V gene's germline CDR1 is SGHRS and CDR2 YFSETQ. The CDR3 is 15 residues long. This chain's CDR3 is CASRLAGVGTDTQYF. Written as DNA, the CDR3 is TGCGCCAGCAGACTAGCGGGAGTTGGTACAGATACGCAGTATTTT.

This clonotype showed up many times. The V gene is TRBV7-9, the J gene TRBJ2-7; D tentatively fits TRBD1 or TRBD2 (5 bases each). Between the trimmed V and J ends, which lost 6 bases and 4 bases, there was a span of 16 bases. The V gene's germline CDR1 is SEHNR and CDR2 FQNEAQ (reference sequence). This CDR3 spans 14 amino acids. The CDR3 loop reads CASREGQGMYEQYF. The CDR3 coding sequence is TGTGCCAGCAGAGAGGGCCAGGGCATGTACGAGCAGTACTTC.

The chain recombines TRBV10-2 with TRBJ1-5; 10 bases agree with TRBD1. Germline CDR1 and CDR2: WSHSY and SAAADI. This CDR3 has 13 residues. Trimming removed 6 bases from V and 6 bases from J; junction bases left unmatched: 2. CDR3 in amino acids: CASRDRGAQPQHF. The CDR3 DNA reads as TGCGCCAGCAGGGACAGGGGGGCTCAGCCCCAGCATTTT.

This clonotype has more than one count but fewer than ten. V and J are TRBV12-3 or TRBV12-4 and TRBJ2-1, with 12 bases lining up with TRBD1. V lost 6 bases to trimming and J lost 6 bases; unmatched junction nucleotides: 6. This CDR3 region has 15 residues. In DNA form, the CDR3 reads TGTGCCAGCAGGGGGACAGGGGGCGGTAGCAATGAGCAGTTCTTC. It encodes CASRGTGGGSNEQFF.

A few counts support this clonotype. This chain uses TRBV28 with TRBJ2-7, with D perhaps matching TRBD1 (6 bases). CDR3 size: 15 residues. Germline V CDR1 and CDR2: MDHEN, SYDVKM. V gave up 5 bases and J gave up 1 base, with 15 bases separating them. The CDR3 loop reads CASSTAGTPSYEQYF. The CDR3 region has the DNA TGTGCCAGCAGTACCGCCGGGACACCTTCCTACGAGCAGTACTTC. The full variable domain, with the rest looked up from reference TRBV28 and TRBJ2-7, is DVKVTQSSRYLVKRTGEKVFLECVQDMDHENMFWYRQDPGLGLRLIYFSYDVKMKEKGDIPEGYSVSREKKERFSLILESASTNQTSMYLCASSTAGTPSYEQYFGPGTRLTVT.